This T cell receptor beta chain was obtained from a study of cytomegalovirus exposure and HLA in healthy donors. Study observations and caveats: In vitro experiments confirmed that a few CMV-associated chains were specific for CMV antigens. CMV serostatus was the only recorded immune exposure for donors. Later work associated fewer than 20,000 TCR beta sequences with HLA alleles at 0.05 false discovery rate.

PCR primers comprised 60 Vbeta and 13 Jbeta primers. This table comes from immunoSEQ multiplex PCR, and its TCRdb copy is limited to in-frame clones, with some not included. Of 85,000 to 110,000 clones in the sample, 79% were seen once. With regard to this clone: Its specificity is unknown.

This CDR3 comprises 15 residues. V lost 7 bases and J 3 bases, leaving 17 bases between the germline ends. CDR1 and CDR2 from the germline V gene are LNHDA and SQIVND (reference sequence). Material for sequencing was PBMCs. The sequence was collected from a man aged 50 to 60 in good health and CMV-seropositive. The V and J genes are TRBV19 and TRBJ2-3, with a possible D match to TRBD1 (5 bases). The CDR3 DNA reads TGTGCCAGTACCCTGGGGCAGGGAAGGACAGATACGCAGTATTTT. It is translated as CASTLGQGRTDTQYF.